This T cell receptor beta chain was identified in a study of blood T cell repertoires in COVID-19. At the level of the study: Sample material is recorded as cDNA or gDNA derived from T cells, B-cell-depleted T cells, or PBMCs.

Authors' analysis steps: Estimation of nucleated cell counts relied on the amplification of reference gene primers. Sequencing used immunoSEQ multiplex PCR; TCRdb keeps in-frame clones, though not all of them. V and J calls and clone size follow that table, whereas D and trimming were derived from the DNA. The sample carries under 350,000 clones, 75% to 90% recorded once. The CDR3 is 14 residues long. Germline V gene sequence: CDR1 MRHNA, CDR2 SNTAGT. V was trimmed by 5 bases and J by 2 bases, leaving 10 bases between them. Sequencing used peripheral blood. This sequence joins TRBV6-4 and TRBJ2-1; TRBD2 might be the D (5 bases). This TCR came from a man between 40 and 49 years old with acute or convalescent COVID-19. CDR3 in amino acids: CASSPRGAYNEQFF. The CDR3 DNA follows: TGTGCCAGCAGTCCCCGGGGAGCCTACAATGAGCAGTTCTTC.